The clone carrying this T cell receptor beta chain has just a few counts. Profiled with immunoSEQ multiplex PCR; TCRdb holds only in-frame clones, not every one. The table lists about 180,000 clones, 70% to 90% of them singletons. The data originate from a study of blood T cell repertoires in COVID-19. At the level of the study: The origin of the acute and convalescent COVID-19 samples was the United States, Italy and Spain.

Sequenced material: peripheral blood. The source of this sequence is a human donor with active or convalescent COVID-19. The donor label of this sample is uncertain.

The CDR3 sequence: CASSLAGGLAEQYF. CDR3 coding DNA: TGTGCCAGTAGTTTAGCGGGAGGGCTCGCCGAGCAGTACTTC. The chain employs TRBV19 and TRBJ2-7; 11 bases are shared with TRBD2. The V segment lost 5 bases and the J segment 6 bases; nucleotides outside the gene matches: 6. Germline-derived CDR1 and CDR2 are LNHDA and SQIVND (reference sequence). The CDR3 consists of 14 residues.